The clone carrying this T cell receptor beta chain was found many times. These data originate in a study of T cells in Graves' hyperthyroidism and ophthalmopathy. The CDR3 runs 12 residues. Germline V gives CDR1 LGHDT, CDR2 YNNKEL (reference sequence). V lost 1 base to trimming and J lost 5 bases, with 4 bases between them. Amplified TCR beta CDR3 regions came from RNA transcripts. Primed by the HTBI set, a first-round RT-PCR was run on the TCR CDR3. TCRdb itself ran the multiplex PCR reads through MiXCR, one entry per CDR3 protein. This table has roughly 630,000 distinct CDR3 sequences, around 16% appearing once.

This receptor was identified in a young woman with Graves' hyperthyroidism. The specimen sequenced was blood. The chain is built from TRBV3-1 and TRBJ2-3; D is unresolved. CDR3 sequence: CASSQVRDTQYF. The CDR3 DNA follows: TGTGCCAGCAGCCAAGTACGAGATACGCAGTATTTT.